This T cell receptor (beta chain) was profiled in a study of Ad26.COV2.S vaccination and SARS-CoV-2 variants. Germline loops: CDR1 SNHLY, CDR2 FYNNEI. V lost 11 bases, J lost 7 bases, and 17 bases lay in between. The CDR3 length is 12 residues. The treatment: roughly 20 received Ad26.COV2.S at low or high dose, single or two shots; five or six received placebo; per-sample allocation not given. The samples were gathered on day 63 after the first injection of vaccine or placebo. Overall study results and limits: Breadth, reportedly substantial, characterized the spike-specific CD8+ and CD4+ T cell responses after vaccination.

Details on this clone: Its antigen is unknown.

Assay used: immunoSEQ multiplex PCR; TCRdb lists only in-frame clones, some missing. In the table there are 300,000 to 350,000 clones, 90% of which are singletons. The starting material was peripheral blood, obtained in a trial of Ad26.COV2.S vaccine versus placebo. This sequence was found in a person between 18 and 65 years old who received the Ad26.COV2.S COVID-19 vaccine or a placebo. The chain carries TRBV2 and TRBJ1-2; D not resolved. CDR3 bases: TGTGCCGGGAGGGCGGGCCCCGGTGGCTACACCTTC. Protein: CAGRAGPGGYTF.